This T cell receptor (beta chain) emerged from a study of post-analysis software for immune sequencing data. Study-wide results and limits: Diversity measured as normalized Chao1 was significantly lower in multiple sclerosis patients than in controls. The authors found that F measure strongly co-clustered same-batch samples. Controls had lower frequencies than patients of roughly five TRBV segments, which included TRBV5-6, TRBV5-1 and TRBV20-1.

Comment on this clonotype: Its antigen is unknown.

The TCR beta cDNA libraries carried unique molecular identifiers. Input populations of 1 to 10 million T cells gave rise to some 500,000 cDNA molecules. In TCRdb, the PCR reads were re-called with MiXCR into one record per CDR3 protein. Of more than 350,000 distinct CDR3 sequences in the sample, 30% to 45% were seen once. Trimming removed 3 bases from V and 4 bases from J, with 24 bases in between. CDR1 is LNHDA, CDR2 SQIVND, per germline (reference sequence). This CDR3 comprises 18 residues. The chain has TRBV19 and TRBJ1-2; D is perhaps TRBD1 (6 bases). The sequencing sample was made of blood. This sequence originates from a girl aged 2 to 10 with multiple sclerosis. For the CDR3, the DNA is TGTGCCAGTAGTATTCCCCCCGGGACAACGGCCCCTGGCTATGGCTACACCTTC. It is translated as CASSIPPGTTAPGYGYTF. Using reference TRBV19 and TRBJ1-2 for the parts outside the CDR3, the full variable domain is DGGITQSPKYLFRKEGQNVTLSCEQNLNHDAMYWYRQDPGQGLRLIYYSQIVNDFQKGDIAEGYSVSREKKESFPLTVTSAQKNPTAFYLCASSIPPGTTAPGYGYTFGSGTRLTVV.